Listed below are T cell receptor beta chains from one sample, sequenced in a study of vaccination and CD4 T cells after COVID-19. The antigens these receptors bind are not known. TCRdb processed the PCR reads anew with MiXCR; each CDR3 protein has one entry. In the table there are roughly 12,000 distinct CDR3 sequences, less than 80% of which are singletons. Specimen: CD4+ T cells from blood, cultured in vitro, collected before SARS-CoV-2 vaccination. These TCRs come from a human donor who had recovered from COVID-19. Each CDR3 is given with its conserved first and last residue. Each record gives: D gene, J gene, V gene, CDR3 length, clone size, CDR3 DNA, CDR3 protein. A D gene is named only where the DNA matches it firmly. For some rows the clone size is stated as once, few or many, or as a class when expanded; others skip it.

d_call: TRBD1
j_call: TRBJ1-2
v_call: TRBV30
cdr3_length: 13
clone_size: -
cdr3_nt: TGTGCCTGGACCCGGACAGGGGGCTCTGGCTACACCTTC
cdr3_aa: CAWTRTGGSGYTF

d_call: TRBD1
j_call: TRBJ2-7
v_call: TRBV7-6
cdr3_length: 13
clone_size: -
cdr3_nt: TGTGCCAGCAGCCGATCACAGGGGAGCGAGCAGTACTTC
cdr3_aa: CASSRSQGSEQYF

d_call: TRBD2
j_call: TRBJ2-7
v_call: TRBV7-9
cdr3_length: 17
clone_size: -
cdr3_nt: TGTGCCAGCAGCTTATTGAGAACTAGCGGCCCCTCCTACGAGCAGTACTTC
cdr3_aa: CASSLLRTSGPSYEQYF

d_call: -
j_call: TRBJ2-7
v_call: TRBV27
cdr3_length: 14
clone_size: -
cdr3_nt: TGTGCCAGCAGTGTGGGAGTACCTACCTACGAGCAGTACTTC
cdr3_aa: CASSVGVPTYEQYF

d_call: -
j_call: TRBJ1-5
v_call: TRBV6-2/TRBV6-3
cdr3_length: 15
clone_size: -
cdr3_nt: TGTGCCAGCAAAACTGGACGGCGGGCCAATCAGCCCCAGCATTTT
cdr3_aa: CASKTGRRANQPQHF

d_call: TRBD1
j_call: TRBJ1-4
v_call: TRBV28
cdr3_length: 14
clone_size: once
cdr3_nt: TGTGCCAGCAGGGGGACAGGGATTAATGAAAAACTGTTTTTT
cdr3_aa: CASRGTGINEKLFF

d_call: TRBD1
j_call: TRBJ1-1
v_call: TRBV20-1
cdr3_length: 14
clone_size: few
cdr3_nt: TGCAGTGCTAGAGAAGGGACAGGCGGAACTGAAGCTTTCTTT
cdr3_aa: CSAREGTGGTEAFF

d_call: TRBD2
j_call: TRBJ2-1
v_call: TRBV11-3
cdr3_length: 15
clone_size: once
cdr3_nt: TGTGCCAGCAGCGGGACTAGCGGGAGGCAGGGTGAGCAGTTCTTC
cdr3_aa: CASSGTSGRQGEQFF

d_call: TRBD1
j_call: TRBJ1-2
v_call: TRBV20-1
cdr3_length: 14
clone_size: -
cdr3_nt: TGCAGTGCTAGAGATACAGGGGGCCAGTATGGCTACACCTTC
cdr3_aa: CSARDTGGQYGYTF

d_call: -
j_call: TRBJ1-6
v_call: TRBV7-2
cdr3_length: 15
clone_size: few
cdr3_nt: TGTGCCAGCAGCTTACGGGGGGGATATAATTCACCCCTCCACTTT
cdr3_aa: CASSLRGGYNSPLHF

d_call: TRBD2
j_call: TRBJ2-2
v_call: TRBV19
cdr3_length: 15
clone_size: -
cdr3_nt: TGTGCCAGTAGGGCTAGCGGGAATCAGGGCGGGGAGCTGTTTTTT
cdr3_aa: CASRASGNQGGELFF

d_call: -
j_call: TRBJ1-5
v_call: TRBV19
cdr3_length: 13
clone_size: few
cdr3_nt: TGTGCCAGTAGTATAGAAGCGGTACAGCCCCAGCATTTT
cdr3_aa: CASSIEAVQPQHF

d_call: -
j_call: TRBJ2-6
v_call: TRBV7-8
cdr3_length: 18
clone_size: -
cdr3_nt: TGTGCCAGCAGCTTAAGGAGGGACAGTCGCTCTGGGGCCAACGTCCTGACTTTC
cdr3_aa: CASSLRRDSRSGANVLTF

d_call: -
j_call: TRBJ2-2
v_call: TRBV20-1
cdr3_length: 16
clone_size: -
cdr3_nt: TGCAGTGCTAGAGACCCCGGGACGGAAAACACCGGGGAGCTGTTTTTT
cdr3_aa: CSARDPGTENTGELFF

d_call: TRBD2
j_call: TRBJ2-2
v_call: TRBV20-1
cdr3_length: 17
clone_size: -
cdr3_nt: TGCAGTGCTAGAGCGATGGGAGGGAGGGCCTACACCGGGGAGCTGTTTTTT
cdr3_aa: CSARAMGGRAYTGELFF

d_call: TRBD1
j_call: TRBJ1-3
v_call: TRBV20-1
cdr3_length: 15
clone_size: -
cdr3_nt: TGCAGTGCTGCCCAGGGGGCCCACTCTGGAAACACCATATATTTT
cdr3_aa: CSAAQGAHSGNTIYF

d_call: -
j_call: TRBJ1-2
v_call: TRBV19
cdr3_length: 15
clone_size: -
cdr3_nt: TGTGCCAGTAGTATGGGAACCCCAGCTAACTATGGCTACACCTTC
cdr3_aa: CASSMGTPANYGYTF

d_call: TRBD1
j_call: TRBJ2-4
v_call: TRBV19
cdr3_length: 15
clone_size: -
cdr3_nt: TGTGCCAGTAGTATAGGGGGCGGACAGGTAAACATTCAGTACTTC
cdr3_aa: CASSIGGGQVNIQYF

d_call: -
j_call: TRBJ2-3
v_call: TRBV19
cdr3_length: 11
clone_size: few
cdr3_nt: TGTGCCAGTAGGACAGCAGATACGCAGTATTTT
cdr3_aa: CASRTADTQYF

d_call: -
j_call: TRBJ2-3
v_call: TRBV28
cdr3_length: 15
clone_size: -
cdr3_nt: TGTGCCAGCTGGACCCCGGGGGAAGGGTCAGATACGCAGTATTTT
cdr3_aa: CASWTPGEGSDTQYF

d_call: -
j_call: TRBJ1-2
v_call: TRBV10-3
cdr3_length: 15
clone_size: -
cdr3_nt: TGTGCCATCAGTGAAAGGGGAGCTACTAACTATGGCTACACCTTC
cdr3_aa: CAISERGATNYGYTF

d_call: -
j_call: TRBJ2-1
v_call: TRBV27
cdr3_length: 12
clone_size: once
cdr3_nt: TGTGCCAGCAGCAGTCTGGGCAATGAGCAGTTCTTC
cdr3_aa: CASSSLGNEQFF

d_call: TRBD2
j_call: TRBJ2-1
v_call: TRBV11-3
cdr3_length: 16
clone_size: -
cdr3_nt: TGTGCCAGCAGCTCGATCGATGTAGCGGGAGGACGTGAGCAGTTCTTC
cdr3_aa: CASSSIDVAGGREQFF

d_call: -
j_call: TRBJ2-2
v_call: TRBV6-4
cdr3_length: 13
clone_size: few
cdr3_nt: TGTGCCAGCAGTGACAGGGACACCGGGGAGCTGTTTTTT
cdr3_aa: CASSDRDTGELFF

d_call: -
j_call: TRBJ1-2
v_call: TRBV2
cdr3_length: 14
clone_size: -
cdr3_nt: TGTGCCAGCAGTGAGGGTGGGCACAGTTATGGCTACACCTTC
cdr3_aa: CASSEGGHSYGYTF

d_call: -
j_call: TRBJ1-5
v_call: TRBV9
cdr3_length: 13
clone_size: -
cdr3_nt: TGTGCCAGCAGCGTATGGGTTCATCAGCCCCAGCATTTT
cdr3_aa: CASSVWVHQPQHF

d_call: -
j_call: TRBJ2-1
v_call: TRBV10-2
cdr3_length: 11
clone_size: -
cdr3_nt: TGCGCCAGCAGTCAAGTTGATGAGCAGTTCTTC
cdr3_aa: CASSQVDEQFF

d_call: -
j_call: TRBJ2-5
v_call: TRBV20-1
cdr3_length: 12
clone_size: -
cdr3_nt: TGCAGTGCTAGCGGGCAGCAAGAGACCCAGTACTTC
cdr3_aa: CSASGQQETQYF

d_call: -
j_call: TRBJ2-7
v_call: TRBV5-4
cdr3_length: 13
clone_size: -
cdr3_nt: TGTGCCAGCAGTTCCAACAGGGGAGGCGAGCAGTACTTC
cdr3_aa: CASSSNRGGEQYF

d_call: TRBD1
j_call: TRBJ1-1
v_call: TRBV19
cdr3_length: 17
clone_size: -
cdr3_nt: TGTGCCAGTAGCGCGACAGGGAACCCGACCACGAACACTGAAGCTTTCTTT
cdr3_aa: CASSATGNPTTNTEAFF

d_call: -
j_call: TRBJ2-5
v_call: TRBV6-1
cdr3_length: 12
clone_size: -
cdr3_nt: TGTGCCAGCAGTGAAGAGGTAGAGACCCAGTACTTC
cdr3_aa: CASSEEVETQYF

d_call: TRBD1
j_call: TRBJ2-5
v_call: TRBV29-1
cdr3_length: 12
clone_size: -
cdr3_nt: TGCAGCGTCCGACAGGGTCATGAGACCCAGTACTTC
cdr3_aa: CSVRQGHETQYF

d_call: TRBD2
j_call: TRBJ2-5
v_call: TRBV20-1
cdr3_length: 13
clone_size: few
cdr3_nt: TGCAGTGCTCCCGGACTAGCAGGCGAGACCCAGTACTTC
cdr3_aa: CSAPGLAGETQYF

d_call: TRBD1
j_call: TRBJ1-1
v_call: TRBV5-1
cdr3_length: 16
clone_size: -
cdr3_nt: TGCGCCAGCAGCTTGTACAGGGGCGAGCTGAACACTGAAGCTTTCTTT
cdr3_aa: CASSLYRGELNTEAFF

d_call: -
j_call: TRBJ2-1
v_call: TRBV20-1
cdr3_length: 15
clone_size: -
cdr3_nt: TGCAGTGCTAGAGCCCCGTCGGGGGCCTACAATGAGCAGTTCTTC
cdr3_aa: CSARAPSGAYNEQFF

d_call: -
j_call: TRBJ2-6
v_call: TRBV19
cdr3_length: 13
clone_size: -
cdr3_nt: TGTGCCAGTGGCTACTCTGGGGCCAACGTCCTGACTTTC
cdr3_aa: CASGYSGANVLTF